The 20 T cell receptor beta chains listed next were all sequenced from one sample in a study of early T cells in non-severe SARS-CoV-2 infection. TCRdb passed the 5' RACE reads through MiXCR, listing each CDR3 protein once. The table lists roughly 45,000 distinct CDR3 sequences, approximately 10% of them singletons. The sequencing sample was made of whole blood. These receptors came from an adult who was a healthcare worker with PCR-confirmed SARS-CoV-2 infection or an uninfected control (not recorded which).

This sequence joins TRBV29-1 and TRBJ1-3; D is undetermined. CDR1 SQVTM and CDR2 ANQGSEA come from the germline V gene. Trimming removed 6 bases from V and 2 bases from J, with 8 bases in between. This CDR3 is 12 amino acids long. In DNA, the CDR3 is TGCAGCGTCGCCCTGCCTGGAAACACCATATATTTT. Translated: CSVALPGNTIYF. Full variable domain (rest looked up from reference TRBV29-1 and TRBJ1-3): SAVISQKPSRDICQRGTSLTIQCQVDSQVTMMFWYRQQPGQSLTLIATANQGSEATYESGFVIDKFPISRPNLTFSTLTVSNMSPEDSSIYLCSVALPGNTIYFGEGSWLTVV.

This clonotype has ten or more counts. V usage is TRBV7-9 and J usage is TRBJ2-7, with 8 bases matching TRBD1. Germline V gene data show CDR1 as SEHNR and CDR2 as FQNEAQ (reference sequence). After removal of 2 bases from V and 0 bases from J, the junction contained 3 bases not matched to a gene. CDR3 length: 15 amino acids. This chain's CDR3 is CASSLTGGSSYEQYF. The DNA for the CDR3 is TGTGCCAGCAGCTTAACAGGGGGGTCCTCCTACGAGCAGTACTTC. Full variable domain (missing parts from reference TRBV7-9 and TRBJ2-7): DTGVSQNPRHKITKRGQNVTFRCDPISEHNRLYWYRQTLGQGPEFLTYFQNEAQLEKSRLLSDRFSAERPKGSFSTLEIQRTEQGDSAMYLCASSLTGGSSYEQYFGPGTRLTVT.

The chain employs TRBV28 and TRBJ1-1; D is perhaps TRBD1 (5 bases). Germline values: CDR1 MDHEN, CDR2 SYDVKM. V was pared by 6 bases and J by 6 bases, with 11 bases between. This CDR3 is 12 amino acids long. CDR3 protein: CASRSLGPEAFF. CDR3 nucleotides: TGTGCCAGCAGATCCCTGGGACCTGAAGCTTTCTTT.

The chain carries TRBV20-1 and TRBJ2-5, with D perhaps matching TRBD1 (6 bases). Trimming took 7 bases from V and 0 from J, leaving 9 bases between them. CDR3 length: 12 residues. CDR1 and CDR2 from the germline V gene are DFQATT and SNEGSKA (reference sequence). This CDR3 is CSVRDNQETQYF. CDR3 sequence (DNA): TGCAGTGTCCGGGACAACCAAGAGACCCAGTACTTC.

This clonotype was seen ten or more times. The V and J genes are TRBV14 and TRBJ2-3, with no clear D. Trimming pared 6 bases from V and 6 bases from J, leaving 19 bases between. In germline, CDR1 is SGHDN, CDR2 FVKESK. This CDR3 region has 15 residues. DNA of the CDR3: TGTGCCAGCAGTACCCCCCGGGTGTCCACCGATACGCAGTATTTT. Its translation is CASSTPRVSTDTQYF.

The rearrangement uses TRBV29-1 and TRBJ1-2; D remains unclear. This CDR3 spans 13 amino acids. V was pared by 1 base and J by 0 bases, with 6 bases between. CDR1 is SQVTM, CDR2 ANQGSEA, per germline. CDR3 coding DNA: TGCAGCGTTGAAGTATGGGCTAACTATGGCTACACCTTC. It specifies CSVEVWANYGYTF.

This clonotype was recorded many times. The V call is TRBV18, the J call TRBJ2-7; D may be TRBD1 (6 bases). CDR3 size: 14 residues. The germline V and J ends were trimmed by 0 bases and 7 bases, with 13 bases remaining between them. The V gene's germline CDR1 is KGHSH and CDR2 LQKENI. The CDR3 sequence is CASSPPEQGREQYF. As DNA, the CDR3 is TGTGCCAGCTCACCACCGGAACAGGGAAGGGAGCAGTACTTC.

This clonotype was recorded many times. The rearrangement links TRBV6-5 to TRBJ1-2; 7 nucleotides agree with TRBD1. This CDR3 has 16 residues. Germline CDR1 and CDR2: MNHEY and SVGAGI. Trimming removed 2 bases from V and 2 bases from J; junction bases left unmatched: 8. CDR3 region: CASSYIRTGGNYGYTF. The CDR3 DNA is TGTGCCAGCAGTTACATTCGGACAGGAGGGAACTATGGCTACACCTTC.

This clonotype showed up many times. The J gene is TRBJ2-7, the V gene TRBV20-1; the D gene is possibly TRBD2 (5 bases). Germline V gene data show CDR1 as DFQATT and CDR2 as SNEGSKA (reference sequence). Trimming removed 0 bases from V and 4 bases from J, with 19 bases in between. The CDR3 has 16 amino acids. The CDR3 loop is CSARDSGRGMKYEQYF. The DNA for the CDR3 is TGCAGTGCTAGAGATTCGGGTCGAGGGATGAAGTACGAGCAGTACTTC.

Many counts were recorded for this clonotype. The CDR3 protein is CATRPSTDTQYF. In nucleotides, the CDR3 is TGTGCCACCCGACCAAGCACAGATACGCAGTATTTT. V gene TRBV6-5 combines with J gene TRBJ2-3; D is unclear. The germline V and J ends were trimmed by 10 bases and 0 bases, with 8 bases remaining between them. The CDR3 is 12 amino acids. CDR1 is MNHEY and CDR2 is SVGAGI in the germline V gene.

This clonotype came up a few times. The rearrangement uses TRBV20-1 and TRBJ2-1; maybe TRBD2 (6 bases). Trimming stripped 0 bases from V and 8 bases from J, with 20 bases between. Per germline, CDR1 DFQATT and CDR2 SNEGSKA (reference sequence). The CDR3 is 16 amino acids. The CDR3 DNA reads TGCAGTGCTAGAGATCAGACTAGACCTTTTAAGGATGAGCAGTTCTTC. Translation gives CSARDQTRPFKDEQFF.

This clonotype was seen only a few times. The chain combines TRBV7-3 with TRBJ2-3; TRBD1 matches at 8 bases. The CDR3 totals 15 residues. Per the germline V gene, CDR1 is SGHTA and CDR2 is FQGTGA. Losses at the gene ends were 2 bases for V and 2 bases for J; bases not matched to a gene: 3. The CDR3 region has the DNA TGTGCCAGCAGCTTAGCAGGGGGCACCACAGATACGCAGTATTTT. It yields the protein CASSLAGGTTDTQYF.

This clonotype has a count of ten or more. CDR3 coding DNA: TGTGCCAGTTGGGGGAACACTGAAGCTTTCTTT. This encodes CASWGNTEAFF. The rearrangement uses TRBV19 and TRBJ1-1; no clear D. In germline, CDR1 is LNHDA, CDR2 SQIVND (reference sequence). The germline V and J ends were trimmed by 8 bases and 1 base, with 5 bases remaining between them. The CDR3 consists of 11 residues.

This clonotype was counted a few times. The chain has TRBV29-1 and TRBJ2-1; TRBD2 agrees at 9 bases. V dropped 1 base and J dropped 0; count of bases not matched to a gene: 1. The CDR3 loop spans 15 amino acids. CDR1 is SQVTM and CDR2 is ANQGSEA in the germline V gene. The CDR3 DNA sequence: TGCAGCGTTGAAGGTAGCGGGAGCTCCTACAATGAGCAGTTCTTC. Translated, it gives CSVEGSGSSYNEQFF.

This clonotype was recorded many times. The V gene is TRBV27, the J gene TRBJ2-1; D remains ambiguous. The CDR3 contains 11 residues. V shed 2 bases and J shed 9 bases, with 5 bases lying between them. Per germline, CDR1 MNHEY and CDR2 SMNVEV (reference sequence). CDR3 bases: TGTGCCAGCAGTTTAGGAGTTGAGCAGTTCTTC. Amino acid sequence: CASSLGVEQFF.

The chain has TRBV28 and TRBJ1-5, with D hard to call. CDR3 size: 12 residues. With 2 bases removed from V and 11 bases from J, the gap between germline ends came to 10 bases. Germline V gene lookup returns CDR1 MDHEN and CDR2 SYDVKM. CDR3: CASSLGGSAQHF. For the CDR3, the DNA is TGTGCCAGCAGTTTAGGCGGCTCGGCCCAGCATTTT.

Only a few counts were recorded for this clonotype. Here the CDR3 reads CASSSKRERYEQYF. In DNA form, the CDR3 reads TGTGCCAGCAGTTCAAAGCGGGAGAGGTACGAGCAGTACTTC. The chain is built from TRBV6-2 or TRBV6-3 and TRBJ2-7, with 8 nucleotides matching TRBD2. Germline V gives CDR1 MNHEY, CDR2 SVGEGT. The CDR3 has 14 amino acids. Losses at the gene ends were 4 bases for V and 4 bases for J; bases not matched to a gene: 6.

The CDR3 DNA reads TGTGCCAGCAGCTTAGGAAGCTGGGGGTCAACATACGAGCAGTACTTC. Translated, it gives CASSLGSWGSTYEQYF. The chain is built from TRBV7-9 and TRBJ2-7; D possibly matches TRBD1 or TRBD2 (5 bases each). This CDR3 contains 16 residues. The V and J ends lost 1 base and 4 bases respectively, with 17 bases between them. Germline CDR1 and CDR2: SEHNR and FQNEAQ (reference sequence).

This clonotype occurred once. The chain uses TRBV28 and TRBJ2-3; D may match TRBD1 or TRBD2 (6 bases each). This CDR3 contains 15 residues. Trimming removed 7 bases at V and 2 bases at J, with 16 bases between. Per germline, CDR1 MDHEN and CDR2 SYDVKM. CDR3 in amino acids: CASMEVGGNTDTQYF. The DNA of the CDR3 is TGTGCCAGCATGGAGGTGGGGGGCAACACAGATACGCAGTATTTT.

The J gene is TRBJ2-4, the V gene TRBV7-2, with TRBD2 identical over 8 bases. Germline-derived CDR1 and CDR2 are SGHTA and FQGNSA. This CDR3 is 18 amino acids long. With 3 bases clipped from V and 2 bases from J, the junction kept 12 bases outside the gene matches. The CDR3 loop reads CASSFGTRDGPSKNIQYF. The CDR3 nucleotides are TGTGCCAGCAGCTTCGGGACTAGAGATGGCCCTTCCAAAAACATTCAGTACTTC.